Below, 13 T cell receptor beta chains from the same sample are listed, as sequenced in a study of CD8 T cells in Susac syndrome. Random-hexamer reverse transcription was applied to roughly 0.45 to 1 ug RNA. MiXCR was run by TCRdb on the immunoSEQ multiplex PCR reads, yielding one entry per CDR3 protein. The sample has 180,000 or so distinct CDR3 sequences, around 94% seen once. The sequenced sample consisted of CD4+ T cells from PBMCs. The receptors were gathered from a human donor in good health.

The genes are TRBV6-2 or TRBV6-3 and TRBJ2-7; D is ambiguous. The length of the CDR3 is 13 residues. Trimming removed 4 bases from V and 5 bases from J, with 12 bases in between. Germline V lookup: CDR1 MNHEY, CDR2 SVGEGT. Written as DNA, the CDR3 is TGTGCCAGCAGTTGGCTCAAGGTGAACGAGCAGTACTTC. This gives the protein CASSWLKVNEQYF.

The chain combines TRBV6-2 or TRBV6-3 with TRBJ1-5, with a possible D match to TRBD1 (6 bases). Germline V gene lookup returns CDR1 MNHEY and CDR2 SVGEGT. Deletions cut 6 bases from V and 2 bases from J, with 14 bases between. CDR3 length: 15 amino acids. As DNA, the CDR3 is TGTGCCAGCAGCAACAGGGAGGAGGGCAATCAGCCCCAGCATTTT. This gives the protein CASSNREEGNQPQHF.

The J gene is TRBJ2-1, the V gene TRBV7-2, with 7 positions matching TRBD1. Trimming at V came to 5 bases and at J to 0 bases, leaving 4 bases not matched to a gene. Germline lookup yields CDR1 SGHTA and CDR2 FQGNSA. CDR3 length: 15 amino acids. CDR3 protein: CASSQQGSSYNEQFF. The CDR3 region has the DNA TGTGCCAGCAGCCAACAGGGGAGCTCCTACAATGAGCAGTTCTTC. Filled out from reference TRBV7-2 and TRBJ2-1, the complete variable domain reads GAGVSQSPSNKVTEKGKDVELRCDPISGHTALYWYRQSLGQGLEFLIYFQGNSAPDKSGLPSDRFSAERTGGSVSTLTIQRTQQEDSAVYLCASSQQGSSYNEQFFGPGTRLTVL.

The chain uses TRBV28 and TRBJ2-3; no definite D call. The germline V and J ends were trimmed by 6 bases and 6 bases, with 10 bases remaining between them. Germline loops: CDR1 MDHEN, CDR2 SYDVKM. The CDR3 runs to 12 residues. In DNA, the CDR3 is TGTGCCAGCAGAACCCCCCGGGATACGCAGTATTTT. Its translation is CASRTPRDTQYF. The whole variable domain, filled in from reference TRBV28 and TRBJ2-3, reads DVKVTQSSRYLVKRTGEKVFLECVQDMDHENMFWYRQDPGLGLRLIYFSYDVKMKEKGDIPEGYSVSREKKERFSLILESASTNQTSMYLCASRTPRDTQYFGPGTRLTVL.

This chain uses TRBV15 with TRBJ2-7; D may correspond to TRBD1 or TRBD2 (5 bases each). The V gene's germline CDR1 is LNHNV and CDR2 YYDKDF (reference sequence). V was trimmed by 0 bases and J by 6 bases, leaving 15 bases between them. The CDR3 runs 15 residues. The CDR3 region has the DNA TGTGCCACCAGCAGAGAAGGGGCGAGGGATTTCGAGCAGTACTTC. Amino acids: CATSREGARDFEQYF.

The V and J genes are TRBV2 and TRBJ1-2, with D uncertain. Germline values: CDR1 SNHLY, CDR2 FYNNEI. The CDR3 contains 12 residues. The V and J ends lost 8 bases and 1 base respectively, with 8 bases between them. In nucleotides, the CDR3 is TGTGCCAGCGCCGCTATTAACTATGGCTACACCTTC. This encodes CASAAINYGYTF.

CDR3 amino acids: CASSYEQGGLDTQYF. The CDR3 region has the DNA TGTGCCAGCAGTTACGAACAGGGGGGATTAGATACGCAGTATTTT. The V gene is TRBV6-5, the J gene TRBJ2-3; 8 nucleotides match TRBD1. The ends lost 2 bases at V and 5 bases at J; junction bases unmatched: 6. This CDR3 spans 15 amino acids. Per the germline V gene, CDR1 is MNHEY and CDR2 is SVGAGI.

This rearrangement joins TRBV9 to TRBJ2-1, with D possibly being TRBD1 (6 bases). The CDR3 is made up of 11 amino acids. Between the trimmed V and J ends, which lost 3 bases and 15 bases, there was a span of 13 bases. Germline V gene sequence: CDR1 SGDLS, CDR2 YYNGEE. CDR3 nucleotides: TGTGCCAGCAGCGCCCAGGGGCCCGTGTTCTTC. Translation gives CASSAQGPVFF.

V and J are TRBV4-3 and TRBJ1-1, with 7 nucleotides matching TRBD1. Unmatched junction bases numbered 10, after V lost 3 bases and J lost 3 bases. The CDR3 is 16 residues long. The germline V gene encodes CDR1 LGHNA and CDR2 YSLEER. The DNA for the CDR3 is TGCGCCAGCAGCCAGACAATGACAGGGAGGTACACTGAAGCTTTCTTT. Translation gives CASSQTMTGRYTEAFF.

The chain is built from TRBV5-4 and TRBJ2-3; 10 positions agree with TRBD2. J lost 3 bases, V lost 5 bases, and 3 bases had no gene match. Germline assignment: CDR1 SGHNT and CDR2 YYREEE (reference sequence). The CDR3 runs 14 residues. CDR3 sequence: CASSTSGNTDTQYF. The CDR3 DNA follows: TGTGCCAGCAGTACTAGCGGGAATACAGATACGCAGTATTTT.

The rearrangement uses TRBV24-1 and TRBJ1-5; D unresolved. This CDR3 is 14 amino acids long. Per the germline V gene, CDR1 is KGHDR and CDR2 is SFDVKD. V lost 6 bases to trimming and J lost 3 bases, with 11 bases between them. The chain's CDR3 is CATSPGGANQPQHF. Written as DNA, the CDR3 is TGTGCCACCAGTCCTGGCGGAGCCAATCAGCCCCAGCATTTT.

V usage is TRBV30 and J usage is TRBJ2-2; D is undetermined. There are 13 residues in the CDR3. CDR1 is GTSNPN and CDR2 is SVGIG in the germline V gene (reference sequence). The CDR3 loop is CASARANTGELFF. The CDR3, as DNA: TGTGCGTCGGCCCGGGCGAACACCGGGGAGCTGTTTTTT.

V usage is TRBV6-6 and J usage is TRBJ2-7; D gene unclear. Trimming removed 7 bases from V and 3 bases from J, with 7 bases in between. This CDR3 is 11 amino acids long. Per the germline V gene, CDR1 is MNHNY and CDR2 is SVGAGI (reference sequence). The CDR3 loop is CASTGYYEQYF. The CDR3, as DNA: TGTGCCAGCACCGGATACTACGAGCAGTACTTC.